A single sample is the source of the 16 T cell receptor beta chains below, sequenced in a study of T cell responses to AZD1222 COVID-19 vaccine. Using immunoSEQ multiplex PCR, the repertoire was profiled, and TCRdb retains in-frame clones only, with some absent. The data contain around 130,000 clones, 91% of them singletons. Sequences were derived from peripheral blood, sampled 28 days after the second AZD1222 dose. These receptors all stem from an adult who received the AZD1222 COVID-19 vaccine.

The J gene is TRBJ1-6, the V gene TRBV6-2 or TRBV6-3; 10 bases agree with TRBD1. CDR1 and CDR2 from the germline V gene are MNHEY and SVGEGT. V shed 1 base and J 10 bases; nucleotides not matched to a gene: 13. The CDR3 sequence is 18 residues long. CDR3 region: CASSYFLSGTGEQSPLHF. In nucleotides, the CDR3 is TGTGCCAGCAGTTACTTCCTCTCCGGGACAGGGGAGCAATCACCCCTCCACTTT.

This clone was detected a few times. CDR3 DNA sequence: TGTGCCAGCAGTCCTTGGGTGTCCTATAATTCACCCCTCCACTTT. Its protein is CASSPWVSYNSPLHF. V and J are TRBV28 and TRBJ1-6; D call uncertain. CDR1 and CDR2 (germline): MDHEN, SYDVKM. The CDR3 sequence is 15 residues long. V was shortened by 5 bases and J by 1 base, with 9 bases between the two germline ends. The full variable domain, with the rest looked up from reference TRBV28 and TRBJ1-6, is DVKVTQSSRYLVKRTGEKVFLECVQDMDHENMFWYRQDPGLGLRLIYFSYDVKMKEKGDIPEGYSVSREKKERFSLILESASTNQTSMYLCASSPWVSYNSPLHFGNGTRLTVT.

This clone was counted once. This chain joins TRBV11-2 and TRBJ1-3; D remains unclear. Trimming took off 3 bases at V and 0 bases at J, with 9 bases between the two ends. The CDR3 loop spans 15 amino acids. The germline gives CDR1 SGHAT, CDR2 FQNNGV. Written as DNA, the CDR3 is TGTGCCAGCAGCTTGGACCTATTCTCTGGAAACACCATATATTTT. Amino acid sequence: CASSLDLFSGNTIYF.

The table lists this clone with a count of one. The chain employs TRBV6-6 and TRBJ2-3; TRBD2 matches 8 bases. V shed 2 bases, J shed 2 bases, and the junction held 6 bases outside the gene matches. From germline, CDR1 is MNHNY and CDR2 SVGAGI (reference sequence). The CDR3 is made up of 16 amino acids. DNA of the CDR3: TGTGCCAGCAGTTACAGGTTAGCGGGGTTCACAGATACGCAGTATTTT. Its translation is CASSYRLAGFTDTQYF.

This chain uses TRBV9 with TRBJ1-1; a weak D match, TRBD1 (5 bases). Germline V CDR1 and CDR2: SGDLS, YYNGEE. This CDR3 comprises 17 residues. The V and J ends lost 0 bases and 4 bases respectively, with 19 bases between them. This CDR3 reads CASSVGPGTGSITEAFF. The CDR3 bases are TGTGCCAGCAGCGTAGGCCCGGGAACAGGTTCAATCACTGAAGCTTTCTTT.

The genes are TRBV9 and TRBJ2-5; D not certain. The length of the CDR3 is 13 residues. Looked up from germline, CDR1 is SGDLS and CDR2 is YYNGEE. Trimming removed 4 bases from V and 5 bases from J, with 12 bases in between. CDR3 sequence: CASSPMQGETQYF. The CDR3 DNA reads TGTGCCAGCAGCCCAATGCAAGGGGAGACCCAGTACTTC.

This rearrangement joins TRBV2 to TRBJ1-2; D remains unclear. This CDR3 is 13 amino acids long. The ends were cut back, 2 bases at V and 2 bases at J, with 6 bases in the middle. Germline V CDR1 and CDR2: SNHLY, FYNNEI. The CDR3 DNA reads as TGTGCCAGCAGTGAACGGCAGAACTATGGCTACACCTTC. Translation: CASSERQNYGYTF.

The chain uses TRBV27 and TRBJ1-1; no clear D. CDR1 and CDR2 from the germline V gene are MNHEY and SMNVEV (reference sequence). V lost 4 bases, J lost 1 base, and 13 bases lay in between. CDR3 length: 15 amino acids. The CDR3 loop is CASSSLGRPNTEAFF. The CDR3 nucleotides are TGTGCCAGCAGTTCCCTGGGCAGACCGAACACTGAAGCTTTCTTT.

The CDR3 DNA follows: TGTGCCAGCAGCCTGCCGGGACAGCGATACAATGAGCAGTTCTTC. It yields the protein CASSLPGQRYNEQFF. The chain joins TRBV11-3 to TRBJ2-1, with 7 bases matching TRBD1. The germline V gene encodes CDR1 SGHNT and CDR2 YENEEA. This CDR3 region has 15 residues. Trimming took 5 bases from V and 4 from J; bases not matched to a gene: 8.

The chain recombines TRBV2 with TRBJ2-3; D gene uncertain. The V end lost 6 bases, the J end lost 2 bases, and 9 bases lay between the germline ends. CDR3 length: 13 residues. Germline loops: CDR1 SNHLY, CDR2 FYNNEI. The CDR3 DNA reads TGTGCCAGCAGCCCTCCATTCACAGATACGCAGTATTTT. Its translation is CASSPPFTDTQYF. The full variable domain, completed using reference TRBV2 and TRBJ2-3, is EPEVTQTPSHQVTQMGQEVILRCVPISNHLYFYWYRQILGQKVEFLVSFYNNEISEKSEIFDDQFSVERPDGSNFTLKIRSTKLEDSAMYFCASSPPFTDTQYFGPGTRLTVL.

The count of this clone is one. The rearrangement links TRBV2 to TRBJ1-6; D is unclear. The CDR3 is 13 amino acids. V dropped 5 bases and J dropped 6 bases, with 8 bases sitting between them. Germline lookup yields CDR1 SNHLY and CDR2 FYNNEI. CDR3 sequence (DNA): TGTGCCAGCAGTTCGGACGCTAATTCACCCCTCCACTTT. Translated, it gives CASSSDANSPLHF.

This clone was counted once. The junction departs from the called germline gene at one end, perhaps through a read error. This sequence joins TRBV4-1 and TRBJ1-2, with a weak D call TRBD1 (6 bases). The germline CDR1 and CDR2 sequences are MGHRA and YSYEKL. The CDR3 loop spans 13 amino acids. CDR3 sequence reads: CAGSHQGYYGYTF. DNA for the CDR3: TGCGCCGGCAGCCACCAGGGGTACTATGGCTACACCTTC.

V usage is TRBV6-5 and J usage is TRBJ2-7; 7 nucleotides agree with TRBD2. The CDR3 sequence is 15 residues long. The trim removed 4 bases at V and 4 bases at J, leaving 10 bases unmatched. Germline V gene sequence: CDR1 MNHEY, CDR2 SVGAGI. The DNA of the CDR3 is TGTGCCAGCAGTTTGGAGGGAGGGCGCACTTACGAGCAGTACTTC. Protein: CASSLEGGRTYEQYF.

The chain couples TRBV19 to TRBJ2-1; 7 bases agree with TRBD1. The CDR3 has 17 residues. Germline-derived CDR1 and CDR2 are LNHDA and SQIVND (reference sequence). With V trimmed by 6 bases and J by 1 base, 12 bases remained unmatched. The CDR3 spells CASSRSTGAVSYNEQFF. In nucleotides, the CDR3 is TGTGCCAGTAGCCGCTCTACAGGGGCGGTTTCCTACAATGAGCAGTTCTTC.

This chain uses TRBV7-2 with TRBJ1-1; possibly TRBD1 for D (6 bases). Deletions cut 7 bases from V and 1 base from J, with 13 bases between. The CDR3 is made up of 14 amino acids. Per the germline V gene, CDR1 is SGHTA and CDR2 is FQGNSA. The CDR3 DNA follows: TGTGCCAGCACCCCCCGAGGGGGGAACACTGAAGCTTTCTTT. As protein: CASTPRGGNTEAFF.

The chain has TRBV18 and TRBJ1-1, with D possibly being TRBD1 (5 bases). This CDR3 comprises 14 residues. The V gene lost 3 bases and the J gene lost 11 bases, with 19 bases spanning the gap. Germline CDR1 and CDR2: KGHSH and LQKENI. Here the CDR3 DNA reads TGTGCCAGCTCACCGTCGTTCGAAGGCAGGGAGGCTTTCTTT. Translated: CASSPSFEGREAFF.